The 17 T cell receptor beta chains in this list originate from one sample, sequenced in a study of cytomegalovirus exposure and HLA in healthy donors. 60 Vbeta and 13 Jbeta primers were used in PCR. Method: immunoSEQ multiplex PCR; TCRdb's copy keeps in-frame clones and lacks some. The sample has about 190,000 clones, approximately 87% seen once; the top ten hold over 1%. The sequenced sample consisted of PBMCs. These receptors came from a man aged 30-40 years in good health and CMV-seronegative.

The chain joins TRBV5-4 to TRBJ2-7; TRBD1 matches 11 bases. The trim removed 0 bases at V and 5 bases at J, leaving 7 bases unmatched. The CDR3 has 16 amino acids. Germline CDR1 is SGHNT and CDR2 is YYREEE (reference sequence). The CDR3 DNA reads TGTGCCAGCAGCTTGGCCTCGGGGACAGGGGGACACGAGCAGTACTTC. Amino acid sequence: CASSLASGTGGHEQYF.

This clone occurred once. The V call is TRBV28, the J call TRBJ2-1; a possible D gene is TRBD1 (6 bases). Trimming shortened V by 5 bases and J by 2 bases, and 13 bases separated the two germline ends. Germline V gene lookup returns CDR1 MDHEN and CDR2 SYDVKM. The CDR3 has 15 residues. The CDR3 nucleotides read TGTGCCAGCAGTCCTAGGACAGTTACCTACAATGAGCAGTTCTTC. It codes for CASSPRTVTYNEQFF.

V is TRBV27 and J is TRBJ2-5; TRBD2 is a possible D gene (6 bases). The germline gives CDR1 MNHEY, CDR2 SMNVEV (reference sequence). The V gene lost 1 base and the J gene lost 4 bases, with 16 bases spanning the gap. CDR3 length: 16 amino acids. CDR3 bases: TGTGCCAGCAGTTTATTAGGTAGCGGCGCTCGAGAGACCCAGTACTTC. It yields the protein CASSLLGSGARETQYF.

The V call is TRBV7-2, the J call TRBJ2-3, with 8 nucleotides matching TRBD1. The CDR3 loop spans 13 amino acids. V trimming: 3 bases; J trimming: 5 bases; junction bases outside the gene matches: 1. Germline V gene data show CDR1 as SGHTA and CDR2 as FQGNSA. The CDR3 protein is CASSLGTGDTQYF. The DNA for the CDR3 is TGTGCCAGCAGCTTGGGGACAGGAGATACGCAGTATTTT.

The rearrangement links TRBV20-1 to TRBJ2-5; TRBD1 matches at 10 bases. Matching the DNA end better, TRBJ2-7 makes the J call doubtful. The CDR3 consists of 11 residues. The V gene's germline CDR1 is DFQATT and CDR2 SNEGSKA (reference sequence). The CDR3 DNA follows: TGCAGTGCTGGGGACAGGGGCGAGCAGTACTTC. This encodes CSAGDRGEQYF.

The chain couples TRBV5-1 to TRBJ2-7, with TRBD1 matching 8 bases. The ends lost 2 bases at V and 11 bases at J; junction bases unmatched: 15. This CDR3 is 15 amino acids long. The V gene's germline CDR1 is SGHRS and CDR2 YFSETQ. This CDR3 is CASSFFTGQGNGEYF. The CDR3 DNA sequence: TGCGCCAGCAGCTTCTTTACCGGACAGGGAAATGGAGAGTACTTC.

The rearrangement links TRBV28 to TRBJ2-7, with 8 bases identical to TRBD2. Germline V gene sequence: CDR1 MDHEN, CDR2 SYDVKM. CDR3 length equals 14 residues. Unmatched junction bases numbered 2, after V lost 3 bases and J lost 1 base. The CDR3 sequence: CASSFQRESYEQYF. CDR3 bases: TGTGCCAGCAGTTTCCAGCGGGAGTCCTACGAGCAGTACTTC.

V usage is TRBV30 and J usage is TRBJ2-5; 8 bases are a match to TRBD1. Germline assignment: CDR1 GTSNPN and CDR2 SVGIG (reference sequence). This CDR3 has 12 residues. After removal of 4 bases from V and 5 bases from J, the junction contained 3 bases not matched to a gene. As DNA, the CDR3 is TGTGCCTGGACAGGGGGCGGGGAGACCCAGTACTTC. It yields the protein CAWTGGGETQYF.

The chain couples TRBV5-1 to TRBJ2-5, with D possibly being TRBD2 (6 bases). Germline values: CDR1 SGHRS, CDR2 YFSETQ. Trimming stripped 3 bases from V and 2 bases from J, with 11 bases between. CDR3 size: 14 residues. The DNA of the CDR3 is TGCGCCAGCAGCTCGGGACTTCTACAAGAGACCCAGTACTTC. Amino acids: CASSSGLLQETQYF. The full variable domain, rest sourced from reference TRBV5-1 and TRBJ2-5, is KAGVTQTPRYLIKTRGQQVTLSCSPISGHRSVSWYQQTPGQGLQFLFEYFSETQRNKGNFPGRFSGRQFSNSRSEMNVSTLELGDSALYLCASSSGLLQETQYFGPGTRLLVL.

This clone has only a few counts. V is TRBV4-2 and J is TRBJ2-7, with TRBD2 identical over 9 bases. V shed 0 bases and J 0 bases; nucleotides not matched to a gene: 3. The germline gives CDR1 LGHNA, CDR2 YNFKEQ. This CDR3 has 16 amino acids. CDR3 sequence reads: CASSQDVSGGSYEQYF. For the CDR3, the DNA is TGTGCCAGCAGCCAAGATGTTAGCGGGGGCTCCTACGAGCAGTACTTC.

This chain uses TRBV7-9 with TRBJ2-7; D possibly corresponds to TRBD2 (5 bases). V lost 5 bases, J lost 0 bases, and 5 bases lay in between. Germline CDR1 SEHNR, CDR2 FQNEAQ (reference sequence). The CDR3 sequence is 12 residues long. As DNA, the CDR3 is TGTGCCAGCAGCACTAGCTCCTACGAGCAGTACTTC. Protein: CASSTSSYEQYF.

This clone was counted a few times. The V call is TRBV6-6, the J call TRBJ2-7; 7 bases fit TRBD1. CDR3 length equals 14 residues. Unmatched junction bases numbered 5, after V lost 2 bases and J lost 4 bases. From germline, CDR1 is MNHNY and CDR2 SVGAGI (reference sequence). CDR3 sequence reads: CASSYEGAWYEQYF. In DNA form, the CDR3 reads TGTGCCAGCAGTTACGAGGGGGCGTGGTACGAGCAGTACTTC.

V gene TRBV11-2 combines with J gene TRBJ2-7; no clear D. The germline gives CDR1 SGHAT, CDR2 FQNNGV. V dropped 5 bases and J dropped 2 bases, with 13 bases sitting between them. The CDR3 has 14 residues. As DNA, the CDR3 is TGTGCCAGCAGCGCCTTCGGGTCCACCTACGAGCAGTACTTC. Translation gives CASSAFGSTYEQYF.

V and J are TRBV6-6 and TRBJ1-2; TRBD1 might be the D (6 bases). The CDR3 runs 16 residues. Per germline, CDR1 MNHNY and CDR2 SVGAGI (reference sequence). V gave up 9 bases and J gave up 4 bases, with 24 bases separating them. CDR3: CASTLGGGELTYGYTF. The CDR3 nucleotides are TGTGCCAGTACTTTGGGGGGGGGCGAACTAACCTATGGCTACACCTTC.

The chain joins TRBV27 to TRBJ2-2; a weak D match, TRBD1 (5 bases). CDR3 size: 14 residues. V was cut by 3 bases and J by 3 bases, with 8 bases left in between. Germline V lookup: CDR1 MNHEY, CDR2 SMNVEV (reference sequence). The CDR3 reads CASSLVRDTGELFF. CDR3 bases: TGTGCCAGCAGTTTGGTCAGGGACACCGGGGAGCTGTTTTTT.

CDR3: CASSVEASGLNTGELFF. The CDR3 DNA is TGTGCCAGCAGCGTAGAGGCTAGCGGGTTGAACACCGGGGAGCTGTTTTTT. The V and J genes are TRBV9 and TRBJ2-2; 8 bases align to TRBD2. CDR1 is SGDLS, CDR2 YYNGEE, per germline. Trimming removed 0 bases from V and 1 base from J; junction bases left unmatched: 5. The CDR3 is 17 amino acids.

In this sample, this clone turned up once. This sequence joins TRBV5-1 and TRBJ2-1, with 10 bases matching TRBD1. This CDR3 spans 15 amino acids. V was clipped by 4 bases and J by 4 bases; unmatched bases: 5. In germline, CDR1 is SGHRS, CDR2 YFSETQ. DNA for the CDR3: TGCGCCAGCAGCCTGACAGGGGGCGGTTACAATGAGCAGTTCTTC. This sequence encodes CASSLTGGGYNEQFF.